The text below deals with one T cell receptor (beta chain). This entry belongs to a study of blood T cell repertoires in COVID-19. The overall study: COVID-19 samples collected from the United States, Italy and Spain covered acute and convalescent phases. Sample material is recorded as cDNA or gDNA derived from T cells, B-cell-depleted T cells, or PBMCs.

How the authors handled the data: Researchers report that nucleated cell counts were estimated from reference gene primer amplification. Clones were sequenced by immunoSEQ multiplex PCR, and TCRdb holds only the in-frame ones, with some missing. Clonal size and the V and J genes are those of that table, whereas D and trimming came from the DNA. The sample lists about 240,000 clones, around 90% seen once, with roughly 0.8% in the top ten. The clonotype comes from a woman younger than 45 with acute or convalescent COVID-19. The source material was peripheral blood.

CDR3 sequence: CASSPGGGGTEAFF. As DNA, the CDR3 is TGTGCCAGCAGCCCGGGGGGAGGAGGCACTGAAGCTTTCTTT. The chain employs TRBV27 and TRBJ1-1; possibly TRBD1 for D (5 bases). This CDR3 is built from 14 residues. The V end was cut by 6 bases, the J end by 4 bases, with 15 bases between. Germline CDR1 MNHEY, CDR2 SMNVEV (reference sequence).